This TCR beta chain comes out of a study of human T cells and chemical hapten exposure (dated by TCRdb to 2020 to 2023). Notes on the research overall: For sensitization, 2% DPC in acetone was applied to a roughly 2 cm by roughly 2 cm area of upper inner arm skin. Blood for TCR sequencing was provided by twenty-nine alopecia patients at one to four time points (pre-sensitization, 2, 6 and 24 weeks). Blood samples were taken from patients before sensitization (week 0) and at 2, 6 and about 24 weeks after DPC sensitization. Patients additionally received weekly therapeutic DPC doses to the scalp throughout the approximately 25-week study period. Libraries were combined into a pool for sequencing, and differences in TCR yield between samples came mainly from small differences in library volumes within the pool. Peripheral blood TCR repertoire changes were tracked in vivo in alopecia patients during primary and secondary sensitization to the hapten diphenylcyclopropenone (DPC). Patch testing on the upper back used Finn chambers containing 0.01% DPC, with scoring done after 6 days according to International Contact Dermatitis Research Group standards. The mostly female patient cohort included alopecia areata with under or over 50% scalp involvement, alopecia totalis and alopecia universalis.

On this clonotype: Its antigen is unknown. The input lacks base qualities; no much larger clone sits a single base away.

From the germline V gene, CDR1 is MNHEY and CDR2 is SVGAGI. Reading from cysteine to phenylalanine, the CDR3 counts 16 amino acids. Kept here is only the CDR3 DNA, which spans 48 bases and is read in frame from base 1. Trimming accounts for 0 bases at V and 5 bases at J, while the number of junction bases matched to no gene is 8. The library was produced with RACE. TCRdb names NextSeq 500 as the instrument used. During library preparation, unique molecular identifiers were attached to individual cDNA molecules so that TCRs could be counted in a quantitative, reproducible way. Each blood RNA sample was used to sequence both TCR alpha and TCR beta chains. Per the authors' processing: A median of about 89,000 TCRs per sample was observed, with a range of 23,224 to 690,600. The Decombinator software suite was used to annotate the V, J and CDR3 of the TCR reads. Every sample was subsampled to the same number of TCRs (28,000) for the PS versus PT1 abundance plots. Expanded TCRs were defined as absent before sensitization and observed at least eight times at the 2-week time point. The public reads were quality trimmed at Q25 with fastp and then assembled into clones with MiXCR by TCRdb, keeping productive beta chains. For every CDR3 protein sequence, its rows merge into one entry that carries the most common genes and DNA. What appears here as the V and J calls and clone size reflects TCRdb's work, not the paper's. The sample profile shows about 98,000 distinct CDR3 sequences; roughly a tenth of them were found once. Jointly, the top ten make up around 3.3% of the sample.

In light of the paper, this sample's time point label describes: pre-sensitization, week 0. In light of the paper, this sample's treatment or condition label describes: therapeutic diphenylcyclopropenone sensitization with weekly scalp DPC. At every patch-test visit, the blood draw took place before the patch test was put on. Patients were eligible if aged 18 to 70, diagnosed with alopecia and judged suitable for DPC therapy, and pregnant patients were excluded. Total RNA was isolated from unfractionated whole blood collected in Tempus Blood RNA tubes. Study-level results and caveats: Expanded TCRs formed significantly more large CDR3 similarity clusters than pre-sensitization or healthy control sets, consistent with antigen-driven responses. Alopecia, a presumed autoimmune disease, was present in all patients, so the immune response of the patients might differ from that of healthy individuals. A positive correlation was found between the number of PT1 expanded TCRs and patch test score, with significance reached at thresholds 8, 16 and 32 but not 4. After repeated subsampling, changes were observed in the strength of the expansion versus patch-test correlation and in the threshold at which the correlation became significant. DPC sensitization did not change how many TCRs were above 1 in 1000 frequency, and no evidence was found of alterations in global repertoire structure.

The chain uses TRBV6-5 and TRBJ2-5; 8 bases in between match TRBD2. This TCR was recovered from a woman aged 55-70 years with alopecia areata. Some clones in this sample may be carry-over from other donors' samples. This specimen was whole blood, taken in connection with sensitization to the hapten diphenylcyclopropenone (DPC). Here the CDR3 is given as CASSYSSGGAAETQYF. The nucleotide sequence is TGTGCCAGCAGTTACTCGTCCGGGGGGGCCGCGGAGACCCAGTACTTC.